The 3 T cell receptor beta chains listed next were all sequenced from one sample in a study of blood T cell repertoires in COVID-19. Assay used: immunoSEQ multiplex PCR; TCRdb lists only in-frame clones, some missing. The data show around 250,000 clones, 88% seen once. Input material: peripheral blood. The receptors originated from a human donor in a cohort sampled during active COVID-19.

The chain is built from TRBV9 and TRBJ2-1, with TRBD2 identical over 12 bases. CDR3 size: 15 residues. Germline CDR1 is SGDLS and CDR2 is YYNGEE. The trim removed 3 bases at V and 4 bases at J, leaving 2 bases unmatched. The CDR3 region has the DNA TGTGCCAGCAGCGCTAGCGGGGGGGAATACAATGAGCAGTTCTTC. Protein: CASSASGGEYNEQFF.

This clone was seen only once. The V and J genes are TRBV4-1 and TRBJ1-6; TRBD1 matches 9 bases. The length of the CDR3 is 15 residues. V shed 1 base, J shed 7 bases, and the junction held 2 bases outside the gene matches. The germline V gene has CDR1 MGHRA and CDR2 YSYEKL. The CDR3 DNA follows: TGCGCCAGCAGCCAAGTAGGGACAGGGAATTCACCCCTCCACTTT. Translation: CASSQVGTGNSPLHF.

Worth noting for this clone: This sample also contains other DNA sequences that code for the same CDR3. CDR3 nucleotide sequence: TGTGCCAGCCGAGGAGGCTACGAGCAGTACTTC. Translation: CASRGGYEQYF. This chain uses TRBV27 with TRBJ2-7; tentatively, D is TRBD2 (5 bases). Germline values: CDR1 MNHEY, CDR2 SMNVEV (reference sequence). This CDR3 has 11 amino acids. Trimming stripped 8 bases from V and 3 bases from J, with 8 bases between.